The 18 T cell receptor beta chains given below trace back to one sample, sequenced in a study of blood T cell repertoires in COVID-19. TCRdb's table, derived via immunoSEQ multiplex PCR, lists solely in-frame clones and lacks some. The table has 250,000 to 350,000 clones, more than 80% seen once; the top ten hold roughly 6.1%. The sample consisted of peripheral blood. The receptors shown here come from a woman in her forties or fifties with COVID-19, enrolled during active disease.

J is TRBJ2-3 and V is TRBV5-4; D ambiguous. Germline V gives CDR1 SGHNT, CDR2 YYREEE (reference sequence). The V and J ends lost 1 base and 4 bases respectively, with 13 bases between them. The CDR3 totals 15 residues. CDR3 protein: CASSLTPLLPDTQYF. DNA for the CDR3: TGTGCCAGCAGCTTGACTCCACTACTCCCAGATACGCAGTATTTT.

V and J are TRBV5-1 and TRBJ1-1, with 7 bases identical to TRBD1. The CDR3 totals 14 residues. Germline CDR1 SGHRS, CDR2 YFSETQ. V lost 3 bases and J lost 2; bases outside the gene matches: 4. The DNA for the CDR3 is TGCGCCAGCAGCTACGGACAGGCTAACACTGAAGCTTTCTTT. The encoded protein is CASSYGQANTEAFF.

The chain links TRBV10-3 to TRBJ2-2; 10 bases line up with TRBD2. The CDR3 runs 17 residues. V lost 2 bases and J lost 2; bases outside the gene matches: 5. CDR1 ENHRY and CDR2 SYGVKD come from the germline V gene. CDR3 nucleotides: TGTGCCATCAGTGAGGCGGGACTAGCGATTAACACCGGGGAGCTGTTTTTT. Translation: CAISEAGLAINTGELFF.

This clone has a single count. Other DNA sequences from this sample encode an identical CDR3 as well. V and J are TRBV5-1 and TRBJ1-2, with 9 bases that match TRBD1. V was clipped by 4 bases and J by 5 bases; unmatched bases: 3. The CDR3 contains 13 residues. Germline lookup yields CDR1 SGHRS and CDR2 YFSETQ. DNA of the CDR3: TGCGCCAGCAGCGTTGGGACAGGGTATGGCTACACCTTC. Translation gives CASSVGTGYGYTF.

The chain couples TRBV6-2 or TRBV6-3 to TRBJ2-7; no reliable D call. This CDR3 has 14 amino acids. The germline CDR1 and CDR2 sequences are MNHEY and SVGEGT. With 2 bases removed from V and 2 bases from J, the gap between germline ends came to 10 bases. The CDR3 sequence is CASSYTGGTYEQYF. The CDR3 nucleotides read TGTGCCAGCAGTTACACTGGCGGTACCTACGAGCAGTACTTC.

CDR3 loop: CASGHPTPLPIYEQYF. The CDR3 nucleotides read TGTGCCAGCGGACACCCCACCCCCCTCCCAATATACGAGCAGTACTTC. J is TRBJ2-7 and V is TRBV14; a weak D match, TRBD1 (5 bases). CDR3 size: 16 residues. Germline CDR1 reads SGHDN; CDR2 reads FVKESK. With 8 bases removed from V and 4 bases from J, the gap between germline ends came to 24 bases.

This clone was detected a few times. The chain has TRBV3-1 (or the pseudogene TRBV3-2) and TRBJ2-1; D might be TRBD2 (5 bases). The CDR3 is made up of 12 amino acids. Germline CDR1 reads LGHDT; CDR2 reads YNNKEL (reference sequence). Trimming removed 5 bases at V and 7 bases at J, with 9 bases between. Here the CDR3 reads CASSGLSNEQFF. The DNA of the CDR3 is TGTGCCAGCAGCGGACTTTCTAATGAGCAGTTCTTC.

V usage is TRBV27 and J usage is TRBJ2-5, with TRBD1 matching over 9 bases. The CDR3 runs 20 residues. V dropped 3 bases and J dropped 1; count of bases not matched to a gene: 18. Per germline, CDR1 MNHEY and CDR2 SMNVEV (reference sequence). CDR3 nucleotides: TGTGCCAGCAGTTTCCTCCCCGGGACAGGGATCCACATTTCCCAAGAGACCCAGTACTTC. Translating it yields CASSFLPGTGIHISQETQYF.

The sample holds one count of this clone. The chain carries TRBV7-2 and TRBJ1-2; 8 bases are shared with TRBD1. This CDR3 has 12 amino acids. The germline CDR1 and CDR2 sequences are SGHTA and FQGNSA. The V segment lost 1 base and the J segment 8 bases; nucleotides outside the gene matches: 0. CDR3 amino acids: CASSLDRGGYTF. In nucleotides, the CDR3 is TGTGCCAGCAGCTTAGACAGGGGGGGCTACACCTTC. The whole variable domain, filled in from reference TRBV7-2 and TRBJ1-2, reads GAGVSQSPSNKVTEKGKDVELRCDPISGHTALYWYRQSLGQGLEFLIYFQGNSAPDKSGLPSDRFSAERTGGSVSTLTIQRTQQEDSAVYLCASSLDRGGYTFGSGTRLTVV.

This clone has a single count. V is TRBV9 and J is TRBJ2-3, with 11 positions matching TRBD2. V was pared by 5 bases and J by 1 base, with 9 bases of the junction left unmatched. CDR1 is SGDLS, CDR2 YYNGEE, per germline. The CDR3 is 17 amino acids. DNA of the CDR3: TGTGCCAGCAGTCAACTAGCGGGAGAGATTCGCACAGATACGCAGTATTTT. Protein sequence: CASSQLAGEIRTDTQYF.

The sample holds many counts of this clone. V is TRBV7-2 and J is TRBJ2-1; TRBD2 matches 9 bases. The CDR3 is 14 amino acids. The germline V gene has CDR1 SGHTA and CDR2 FQGNSA. Trimming cost V 6 bases and J 8 bases; bases outside gene matches: 8. The CDR3 nucleotides are TGTGCCAGCAGACACAGCGGGAGGAGGTATGAGCAGTTCTTC. Protein: CASRHSGRRYEQFF.

The chain links TRBV5-5 to TRBJ1-3, with D unclear. This CDR3 is 16 amino acids long. The V gene's germline CDR1 is SGHKS and CDR2 YYEKEE (reference sequence). With 1 base removed from V and 2 bases from J, the gap between germline ends came to 13 bases. The CDR3 DNA follows: TGTGCCAGCAGCTTGTTACGGGGAGGAACTGGAAACACCATATATTTT. Amino acids: CASSLLRGGTGNTIYF.

The genes are TRBV3-1 (or the pseudogene TRBV3-2) and TRBJ1-5; 10 bases match TRBD1. V was pared by 2 bases and J by 5 bases, with 3 bases of the junction left unmatched. The length of the CDR3 is 15 residues. CDR1 is LGHDT and CDR2 is YNNKEL in the germline V gene (reference sequence). The CDR3 spells CASSQRDRGDQPQHF. The CDR3 nucleotides are TGTGCCAGCAGCCAACGGGACAGGGGAGATCAGCCCCAGCATTTT.

The chain uses TRBV11-3 and TRBJ2-1, with TRBD1 matching over 10 bases. V lost 5 bases, J lost 2 bases, and 12 bases stayed unmatched. Looked up from germline, CDR1 is SGHNT and CDR2 is YENEEA. The CDR3 contains 18 residues. The CDR3: CASSQFESGQGAYNEQFF. DNA of the CDR3: TGTGCCAGCAGCCAATTTGAGAGCGGACAGGGGGCCTACAATGAGCAGTTCTTC.

This clone appeared a single time. The genes are TRBV18 and TRBJ1-1; the D is unclear. Germline V gene data show CDR1 as KGHSH and CDR2 as LQKENI. The CDR3 runs to 13 residues. The V end lost 6 bases, the J end lost 3 bases, and 11 bases lay between the germline ends. Here the CDR3 DNA reads TGTGCCAGCTCCCTTTCGAGGGACACTGAAGCTTTCTTT. Protein sequence: CASSLSRDTEAFF.

This chain links TRBV27 with TRBJ2-7, with TRBD2 matching over 8 bases. The CDR3 has 17 residues. The V segment lost 0 bases and the J segment 2 bases; nucleotides outside the gene matches: 9. Germline V gene data show CDR1 as MNHEY and CDR2 as SMNVEV (reference sequence). The CDR3, as DNA: TGTGCCAGCAGTTTATCTTCGCCGGGACTAGGAACCTACGAGCAGTACTTC. Residues: CASSLSSPGLGTYEQYF.

The rearrangement links TRBV24-1 to TRBJ1-5; TRBD1 is a possible D gene (6 bases). In germline, CDR1 is KGHDR, CDR2 SFDVKD. V gave up 7 bases and J gave up 0 bases, with 12 bases separating them. The CDR3 runs to 15 residues. The CDR3 bases are TGTGCCACCAGGAGGGGACATTATAGCAATCAGCCCCAGCATTTT. This sequence encodes CATRRGHYSNQPQHF.

The V call is TRBV27, the J call TRBJ2-1; 9 bases agree with TRBD1. J gave up 7 bases and V 2 bases, and 15 bases lay outside the gene matches. CDR1 is MNHEY, CDR2 SMNVEV, per germline (reference sequence). The CDR3 has 18 amino acids. The CDR3 DNA is TGTGCCAGCAGTTTACCTTCGACAGGGGGATACGTGAGGAATGAGCAGTTCTTC. It is translated as CASSLPSTGGYVRNEQFF.